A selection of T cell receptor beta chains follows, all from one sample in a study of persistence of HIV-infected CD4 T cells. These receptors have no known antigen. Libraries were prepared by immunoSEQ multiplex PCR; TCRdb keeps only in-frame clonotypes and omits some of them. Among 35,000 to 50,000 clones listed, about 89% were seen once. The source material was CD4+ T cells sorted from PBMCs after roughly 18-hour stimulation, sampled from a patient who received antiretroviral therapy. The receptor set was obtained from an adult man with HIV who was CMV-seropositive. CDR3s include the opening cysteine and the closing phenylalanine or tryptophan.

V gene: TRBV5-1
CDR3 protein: CASSSRPFSNEKLFF

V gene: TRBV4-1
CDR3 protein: CASSHFGTDSTDTQYF

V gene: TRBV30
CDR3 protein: CAWSARQGSQPQHF

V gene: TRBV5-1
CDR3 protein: CASSLEGGQGFFSYEQYF

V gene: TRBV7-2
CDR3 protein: CASSLQGQVQNSPLHF

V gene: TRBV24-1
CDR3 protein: CATRGHGTDTQYF

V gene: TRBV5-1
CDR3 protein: CASSRGQGKYNEQFF

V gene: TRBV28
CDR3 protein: CASCEQLSNTGELFF

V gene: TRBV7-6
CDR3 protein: CASSREEGPWDEQYF

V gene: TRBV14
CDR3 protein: CASSFLTPGVDTQYF

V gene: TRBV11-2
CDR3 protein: CASSLDSGLATDTQYF

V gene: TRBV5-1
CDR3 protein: CASSLGAGNLYEQYF

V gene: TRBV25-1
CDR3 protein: CASSATISGNTIYF

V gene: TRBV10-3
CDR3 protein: CAILDGPSTDTQYF

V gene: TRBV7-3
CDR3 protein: CASSTTGTSGTDTQYF

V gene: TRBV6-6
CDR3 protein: CASSYSTSGGQNIQYF

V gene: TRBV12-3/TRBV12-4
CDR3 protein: CASSSVDNGPQHF

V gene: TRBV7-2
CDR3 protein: CASSLPGFSGTLAYF

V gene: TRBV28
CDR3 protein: CASSLLRGLAFF

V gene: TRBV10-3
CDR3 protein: CAPRGNDSPLHF

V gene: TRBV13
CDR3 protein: CASSPTNSGTGNSYEQYF

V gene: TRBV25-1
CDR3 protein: CASRAGNNSPLHF

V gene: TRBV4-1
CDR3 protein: CASSRGDRAVEPQHF

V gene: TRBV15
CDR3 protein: CATSPPGGRYGYTF

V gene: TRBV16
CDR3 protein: CASSQSGGGYTF

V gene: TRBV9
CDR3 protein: CASSVGSVTVNSPLHF

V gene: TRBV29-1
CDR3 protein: CSAPGRGRNTEAFF

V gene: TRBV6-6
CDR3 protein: CASSYPDLLEQYF

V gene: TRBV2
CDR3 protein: CASNYLAGTTDTQYF

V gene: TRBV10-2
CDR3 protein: CASSAAGVQPQHF

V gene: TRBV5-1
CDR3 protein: CASSYPPSGGFSYEQYF

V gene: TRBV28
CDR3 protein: CASSPSGGAAIADTQYF

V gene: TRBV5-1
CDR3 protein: CASSLVQGLIGELFF

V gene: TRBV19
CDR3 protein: CASSRSPGTGANYGYTF

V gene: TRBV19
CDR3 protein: CASSMGAGGPDTQYF

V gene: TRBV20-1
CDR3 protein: CSAHQETQYF

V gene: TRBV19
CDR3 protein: CASSPELPGRRGYGYTF

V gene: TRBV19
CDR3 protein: CASKPGQGHNEQFF

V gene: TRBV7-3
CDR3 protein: CASSLTPTSGGAFF

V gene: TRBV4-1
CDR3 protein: CASSQDPGMSPGANVLTF

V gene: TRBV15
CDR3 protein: CATSRDGTRFSGNTIYF

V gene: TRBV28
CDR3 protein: CATGGGGYTF